This TCR beta chain was identified during a study of human CD4 T cells and Enterobacteriaceae. Sequencing was performed with immunoSEQ multiplex PCR; in TCRdb, only in-frame clones are kept and a portion is missing. The sample includes fewer than 35,000 clones, roughly 80% of them seen just once. The CDR3 loop spans 14 amino acids. The memory gate held CD4+ cells that were not CD45RA+CCR7+CD95- naive cells, over 95% pure. The chain joins TRBV21-1 to TRBJ1-1. TRBV21-1 is classified as a pseudogene. The sequence came from a human donor in good health. The sample was memory CD4+ T cells from blood. Here the CDR3 DNA reads TGTGCCAGCATTCCCGGACGGACTAACACTGAAGCTTTCTTT. This sequence encodes CASIPGRTNTEAFF.